The next 10 T cell receptor beta chains were all read from a single sample in a study of cytomegalovirus exposure and HLA in healthy donors. Vbeta (60) and Jbeta (13) primers were used in the PCR. Profiled with immunoSEQ multiplex PCR; TCRdb holds only in-frame clones, not every one. Here the sample spans around 140,000 clones, about three quarters being singletons. Input material: PBMCs. These receptors were taken from a man in his forties or fifties in good health and CMV-seropositive.

The chain is built from TRBV4-1 and TRBJ2-1; D is possibly TRBD1 (6 bases). Trimming removed 2 bases at V and 0 bases at J, with 14 bases between. CDR1 is MGHRA, CDR2 YSYEKL, per germline. The CDR3 runs to 17 residues. The CDR3 here is CASSQPGQTSSYNEQFF. Written as DNA, the CDR3 is TGCGCCAGCAGCCAACCCGGACAGACGAGCTCCTACAATGAGCAGTTCTTC.

This chain connects TRBV19 to TRBJ2-7; 8 bases are shared with TRBD1. The trim removed 6 bases at V and 0 bases at J, leaving 13 bases unmatched. The CDR3 has 17 residues. Germline V lookup: CDR1 LNHDA, CDR2 SQIVND (reference sequence). In DNA form, the CDR3 reads TGTGCCAGTAGAAGGGCAGGGGGCGAATCGAGCTCCTACGAGCAGTACTTC. Translated: CASRRAGGESSSYEQYF. Complete variable domain (other parts from reference TRBV19 and TRBJ2-7): DGGITQSPKYLFRKEGQNVTLSCEQNLNHDAMYWYRQDPGQGLRLIYYSQIVNDFQKGDIAEGYSVSREKKESFPLTVTSAQKNPTAFYLCASRRAGGESSSYEQYFGPGTRLTVT.

Only one count was recorded for this clone. The CDR3 DNA reads TGCGCCAGCAGCTTGGCTCCTACCGTTCTCACCGGGGAGCTGTTTTTT. Its translation: CASSLAPTVLTGELFF. This chain connects TRBV5-1 to TRBJ2-2; D uncertain. Per germline, CDR1 SGHRS and CDR2 YFSETQ. The CDR3 extends over 16 amino acids. Trimming removed 0 bases at V and 4 bases at J, with 13 bases between. Full variable domain (missing parts from reference TRBV5-1 and TRBJ2-2): KAGVTQTPRYLIKTRGQQVTLSCSPISGHRSVSWYQQTPGQGLQFLFEYFSETQRNKGNFPGRFSGRQFSNSRSEMNVSTLELGDSALYLCASSLAPTVLTGELFFGEGSRLTVL.

The chain uses TRBV6-1 and TRBJ2-3; 9 bases match TRBD2. The germline gives CDR1 MNHNS, CDR2 SASEGT. The CDR3 extends over 15 amino acids. Trimming at V came to 1 base and at J to 5 bases, leaving 4 bases not matched to a gene. Written as DNA, the CDR3 is TGTGCCAGCAGTGAAGGACTAGCGGCCCTAGATACGCAGTATTTT. This translates into CASSEGLAALDTQYF.

V gene TRBV18 combines with J gene TRBJ1-2, with 7 bases aligning to TRBD1. This CDR3 is built from 15 residues. CDR1 KGHSH and CDR2 LQKENI come from the germline V gene. J gave up 6 bases and V 3 bases, and 10 bases lay outside the gene matches. The CDR3 region is CASSPYTTGTDGYTF. The CDR3 DNA follows: TGTGCCAGCTCACCTTATACGACCGGGACAGATGGCTACACCTTC. Combining the CDR3 with reference TRBV18 and TRBJ1-2 gives the whole variable domain NAGVMQNPRHLVRRRGQEARLRCSPMKGHSHVYWYRQLPEEGLKFMVYLQKENIIDESGMPKERFSAEFPKEGPSILRIQQVVRGDSAAYFCASSPYTTGTDGYTFGSGTRLTVV.

As to this clone: Relative to the germline gene, one junction end is altered; a read error may explain this. This chain uses TRBV5-4 with TRBJ1-1, with 8 nucleotides matching TRBD1. Germline-derived CDR1 and CDR2 are SGHNT and YYREEE (reference sequence). The CDR3 is 15 residues long. CDR3: CASSGGTGENTEAFF. The CDR3 nucleotides are TGTGCCAGCAGCGGCGGGACAGGAGAGAACACTGAGGCTTTCTTT.

This rearrangement joins TRBV18 to TRBJ2-5, with a tentative D call TRBD2 (5 bases). V was trimmed by 0 bases and J by 4 bases, leaving 9 bases between them. The CDR3 spans 14 residues. Germline V gives CDR1 KGHSH, CDR2 LQKENI. The CDR3 is CASSPPASGETQYF. The DNA of the CDR3 is TGTGCCAGCTCACCACCGGCCAGCGGAGAGACCCAGTACTTC.

The chain is built from TRBV4-2 and TRBJ1-1; D gene uncertain. Trimming removed 2 bases at V and 4 bases at J, with 8 bases between. This CDR3 comprises 13 residues. Germline CDR1 LGHNA, CDR2 YNFKEQ. The DNA of the CDR3 is TGTGCCAGCAGCCAATCAGGTTTCACTGAAGCTTTCTTT. It specifies CASSQSGFTEAFF.

V is TRBV28 and J is TRBJ1-5, with D possibly matching TRBD1 (5 bases). This CDR3 is 13 amino acids long. CDR1 and CDR2 (germline): MDHEN, SYDVKM. Trimming removed 5 bases at V and 2 bases at J, with 7 bases between. The CDR3: CASSGGGNQPQHF. DNA of the CDR3: TGTGCCAGCAGTGGGGGGGGCAATCAGCCCCAGCATTTT.

The chain recombines TRBV7-2 with TRBJ1-3, with D tentatively TRBD1 (5 bases). This CDR3 spans 15 amino acids. The V gene's germline CDR1 is SGHTA and CDR2 FQGNSA. Trimming removed 5 bases from V and 0 bases from J, with 11 bases in between. The CDR3, as DNA: TGTGCCAGCAGCCAGGGAGGGAACTCTGGAAACACCATATATTTT. The encoded protein is CASSQGGNSGNTIYF.